This T cell receptor (beta chain) derives from a study of shared clonotypes between healthy human individuals. Study results and limitations: Sampling used blood alone; tissue repertoires probably differ.

There were no recent acute infections or vaccinations among the donors, who were healthy HIV-negative adults. With unsorted samples, genomic DNA was obtained from about 90 million PBMCs. Replicate PCRs run on unsorted PBMC used around 330 ng DNA, which was approximately 29,000 T cell genomes. Profiling relied on immunoSEQ multiplex PCR, and the TCRdb table lists in-frame clones only, not all of them. The sample yields hundreds of thousands of clones, around 81% seen once. As concerns this clone: The target antigen is unknown.

The CDR3 length is 14 residues. V lost 2 bases and J lost 1, with 10 bases in between. CDR1 and CDR2 from the germline V gene are SGHRS and YFSETQ. The V gene is TRBV5-1, the J gene TRBJ2-7; the D gene is possibly TRBD2 (5 bases). What was sequenced was PBMCs. The clonotype originates from a woman aged 40 to 55 in good health. Some clones in this sample may be carry-over from other donors' samples. The CDR3 coding sequence is TGCGCCAGCAGCTTTTTTAGGGAGTCCTACGAGCAGTACTTC. Its protein is CASSFFRESYEQYF.